The 20 T cell receptor beta chains listed next were all sequenced from one sample in a study of blood T cells in healthy people across ages. Using a J-beta primer mix together with a sample-barcoded 5' primer, a second PCR was run for roughly 6 to 12 cycles. TCRdb passed the 5' RACE reads through MiXCR, listing each CDR3 protein once. The sample consists of approximately 810,000 distinct CDR3 sequences, 25% to 30% of them appearing once. The sample consisted of blood. The receptors stem from a woman aged 80 or over in good health.

In its sample, this clonotype was seen a few times. The chain carries TRBV6-2 or TRBV6-3 and TRBJ1-2, with D possibly TRBD1 on 6 matching bases. V was cut by 8 bases and J by 4 bases, with 17 bases left in between. CDR3 length equals 14 residues. Looked up from germline, CDR1 is MNHEY and CDR2 is SVGEGT. The DNA of the CDR3 is TGTGCCAGCGTCAAACAGGGTAAAGTCTATGGCTACACCTTC. It translates to CASVKQGKVYGYTF.

This clonotype appeared many times. The chain joins TRBV20-1 to TRBJ2-1; TRBD2 might be the D (6 bases). Germline CDR1 is DFQATT and CDR2 is SNEGSKA (reference sequence). V shed 6 bases and J shed 6 bases, with 12 bases lying between them. This CDR3 contains 12 residues. CDR3 nucleotides: TGCAGTGCGAGACGGGACTTCAATGAGCAGTTCTTC. It encodes CSARRDFNEQFF.

There are many counts of this clonotype. The rearrangement joins TRBV7-2 to TRBJ2-5; D is perhaps TRBD1 or TRBD2 (6 bases each). Germline assignment: CDR1 SGHTA and CDR2 FQGNSA. CDR3 length equals 16 residues. Trimming pared 5 bases from V and 2 bases from J, leaving 18 bases between. CDR3 sequence reads: CASSEEGGIIQETQYF. CDR3 nucleotides: TGTGCCAGCAGCGAGGAGGGGGGCATCATACAAGAGACCCAGTACTTC.

With respect to this clonotype: The junction and the germline gene differ at one end; a read error may be behind it. The chain is built from TRBV12-3 or TRBV12-4 and TRBJ2-3; TRBD2 aligns across 8 bases. The CDR3 sequence is 14 residues long. The CDR3 protein is CATNSGVPTDAQYF. The CDR3 nucleotides are TGTGCCACCAATAGCGGGGTGCCCACAGATGCGCAGTATTTT.

There are many counts of this clonotype. This chain connects TRBV5-1 to TRBJ2-1; the match to TRBD1 covers 8 bases. Germline V CDR1 and CDR2: SGHRS, YFSETQ. The V gene end was trimmed by 0 bases and the J gene end by 6 bases; junction bases not matched to a gene: 14. The CDR3 runs to 18 residues. CDR3 in DNA: TGCGCCAGCAGCTTGGTTTTTAGTTTTTACGACAGGGGCAATGAGCAGTTCTTC. Encoded protein: CASSLVFSFYDRGNEQFF. Supplemented by reference TRBV5-1 and TRBJ2-1, the full variable domain reads KAGVTQTPRYLIKTRGQQVTLSCSPISGHRSVSWYQQTPGQGLQFLFEYFSETQRNKGNFPGRFSGRQFSNSRSEMNVSTLELGDSALYLCASSLVFSFYDRGNEQFFGPGTRLTVL.

Points on this clonotype: A read error may be the cause here, since a much bigger clone is one base away. The J gene is TRBJ2-5, the V gene TRBV15; D is undetermined. The J call may be wrong; the DNA end is better matched by TRBJ2-7. Germline CDR1 reads LNHNV; CDR2 reads YYDKDF (reference sequence). The CDR3 consists of 15 residues. The CDR3 DNA sequence: TGTGCCACCAGCAGAGAACCCGCAGTGGGATACGAGCAGTACTTC. Translating it yields CATSREPAVGYEQYF.

A note on this clonotype: Just one base apart from a much larger clone, this may be a read error. This chain uses TRBV7-2 with TRBJ2-3; 9 bases agree with TRBD2. This CDR3 is built from 16 residues. Per germline, CDR1 SGHTA and CDR2 FQGNSA. The DNA for the CDR3 is TGTGCCAGCGGCTTAGCGGGAGCGGGGGTGGGGGATACGCAGTATTTT. It translates to CASGLAGAGVGDTQYF.

There are a few counts of this clonotype. This chain links TRBV18 with TRBJ1-6, with D possibly matching TRBD1 (6 bases). The CDR3 is 15 residues long. V was shortened by 5 bases and J by 6 bases, with 14 bases between the two germline ends. From germline, CDR1 is KGHSH and CDR2 LQKENI. The chain's CDR3 is CASSVTGSANSPLHF. Written as DNA, the CDR3 is TGTGCCAGCTCAGTTACAGGGTCCGCTAATTCACCCCTCCACTTT.

This clonotype appeared a few times. This chain connects TRBV3-1 to TRBJ1-1; 9 nucleotides agree with TRBD1. Germline loops: CDR1 LGHDT, CDR2 YNNKEL (reference sequence). The CDR3 contains 16 residues. J was trimmed by 4 bases and V by 1 base; bases with no gene match: 7. The CDR3 nucleotides are TGTGCCAGCAGCCAAGCGGACAGGGGTTTAGCCACTGAAGCTTTCTTT. Its translation is CASSQADRGLATEAFF.

There are many counts of this clonotype. This chain links TRBV7-2 with TRBJ1-5; a possible D gene is TRBD1 (5 bases). V lost 1 base, J lost 8 bases, and 15 bases lay in between. The CDR3 length is 15 residues. Germline loops: CDR1 SGHTA, CDR2 FQGNSA. The CDR3 DNA reads as TGTGCCAGCAGCTTAGGAGGGACGTCCAGTGAGCCCCAGCATTTT. Its translation is CASSLGGTSSEPQHF.

The chain uses TRBV4-1 and TRBJ1-3; 7 bases match TRBD1. The CDR3 is 18 residues long. The J segment lost 1 base and the V segment lost 0 bases, leaving 9 bases of the junction unmatched. Per germline, CDR1 MGHRA and CDR2 YSYEKL. The CDR3 region is CASSQEAPDRSSGNTIYF. In DNA, the CDR3 is TGCGCCAGCAGCCAAGAGGCCCCGGACAGGAGTTCTGGAAACACCATATATTTT.

This clonotype showed up many times. The rearrangement uses TRBV20-1 and TRBJ2-3, with 9 positions matching TRBD2. V shed 5 bases, J shed 6 bases, and the junction held 12 bases outside the gene matches. Germline loops: CDR1 DFQATT, CDR2 SNEGSKA (reference sequence). The CDR3 is 15 amino acids. The CDR3 is CSAGGEGLASDTQYF. In nucleotides, the CDR3 is TGCAGTGCTGGGGGGGAGGGACTAGCATCGGATACGCAGTATTTT.

At least ten counts were recorded for this clonotype. The chain combines TRBV6-5 with TRBJ2-7; D uncertain. Germline loops: CDR1 MNHEY, CDR2 SVGAGI. V was clipped by 5 bases and J by 1 base, with 18 bases between them. This CDR3 spans 16 amino acids. CDR3 residues: CASSLDPVTFSYEQYF. The CDR3 region has the DNA TGTGCCAGCAGTCTGGATCCCGTGACCTTTTCCTACGAGCAGTACTTC.

This clonotype was counted at least ten times. This chain links TRBV7-2 with TRBJ2-5; 13 positions match TRBD2. This CDR3 is built from 15 residues. CDR1 is SGHTA, CDR2 FQGNSA, per germline. V shed 4 bases and J 2 bases; nucleotides not matched to a gene: 1. The CDR3 DNA follows: TGTGCCAGCAGCTCGGGACTAGCGGGGCAAGAGACCCAGTACTTC. Protein product: CASSSGLAGQETQYF.

This clonotype was found many times. The chain uses TRBV7-2 and TRBJ1-2; 7 positions match TRBD1. J lost 2 bases, V lost 5 bases, and 8 bases had no gene match. The CDR3 contains 15 residues. Germline V gene data show CDR1 as SGHTA and CDR2 as FQGNSA. This chain's CDR3 is CASSLDRDPNYGYTF. The CDR3 nucleotides are TGTGCCAGCAGCCTCGACAGGGACCCCAACTATGGCTACACCTTC.

Regarding this clonotype: This may stem from a read error, because a much larger clone lies one nucleotide away. The CDR3 DNA reads as TGTGCCACCAGCACCCTAACCCAGGTCCCTGGGGCCAACGTCCTGACTTTC. This translates into CATSTLTQVPGANVLTF. This chain links TRBV15 with TRBJ2-6; D gene unclear. The V end was cut by 4 bases, the J end by 2 bases, with 15 bases between. This CDR3 has 17 residues. Germline lookup yields CDR1 LNHNV and CDR2 YYDKDF (reference sequence).

As regards this clonotype: One junction end does not reproduce the germline sequence, and a read error may be involved. J is TRBJ2-2 and V is TRBV7-2, with 8 bases lining up with TRBD1. The CDR3 is 17 amino acids. Germline-derived CDR1 and CDR2 are SGHTA and FQGNSA. The CDR3 bases are TGTGCCAGCAGCTCTCCGAGGGGACAGGCGAACACCGGGGAGCGGTTTTTT. As protein: CASSSPRGQANTGERFF.

About this clonotype: This may come from a read error, since a much larger clone is one base off. The chain recombines TRBV10-3 with TRBJ2-1; D is possibly TRBD1 or TRBD2 (7 bases each). The V end lost 8 bases, the J end lost 9 bases, and 14 bases lay between the germline ends. Germline V lookup: CDR1 ENHRY, CDR2 SYGVKD. This CDR3 has 12 residues. CDR3 coding DNA: TGTGCCATCTCCAGGGGGGGTGTTGAGCAGTTCTTC. The encoded protein is CAISRGGVEQFF.

In this sample, this clonotype turned up many times. This chain uses TRBV4-2 with TRBJ2-2; D perhaps matches TRBD2 (6 bases). CDR1 is LGHNA, CDR2 YNFKEQ, per germline. The germline V and J ends were trimmed by 0 bases and 0 bases, with 11 bases remaining between them. The CDR3 has 17 residues. CDR3 region: CASSQDGGIANTGELFF. DNA of the CDR3: TGTGCCAGCAGCCAAGATGGGGGGATTGCGAACACCGGGGAGCTGTTTTTT.

In regard to this clonotype: This sequence may be a read error, since a much larger clone differs from it by one base. This sequence joins TRBV6-2 or TRBV6-3 and TRBJ2-3; perhaps TRBD2 as D (5 bases). Germline loops: CDR1 MNHEY, CDR2 SVGEGT. Trimming pared 6 bases from V and 8 bases from J, leaving 15 bases between. The CDR3 sequence is 13 residues long. CDR3 loop: CASRDSPHLTQYF. The CDR3 DNA reads as TGTGCCAGCAGGGACTCCCCACACCTTACGCAGTATTTT.